A selection of T cell receptor beta chains follows, all from one sample in a study of cytomegalovirus exposure and HLA in healthy donors. Data came from immunoSEQ multiplex PCR; TCRdb stores just in-frame clones and leaves some out. The sample consists of roughly 250,000 clones, around 85% of them appearing once. Source material: PBMCs. These TCRs come from a woman aged 25 to 45 in good health and CMV-seropositive. Both conserved end residues are part of each CDR3. The order of the fields is clone size, V gene, D gene, CDR3 length, J gene, CDR3 DNA, CDR3 protein. D genes are given only for firm matches. Not all rows give a size; the values are once, few, many and, for expanded clones, a class.

abundance: -; v_gene: TRBV5-1; d_gene: -; len: 13; j_gene: TRBJ1-2; CDR3nt: TGCGCCAGCAGCCCCTACAGGGCGGATGGCTACACCTTC; CDR3aa: CASSPYRADGYTF
abundance: -; v_gene: TRBV30; d_gene: TRBD1; len: 16; j_gene: TRBJ2-5; CDR3nt: TGTGCCTGGAGTGACCTTAGGGACAGGGGGCAAGAGACCCAGTACTTC; CDR3aa: CAWSDLRDRGQETQYF
abundance: few; v_gene: TRBV2; d_gene: -; len: 13; j_gene: TRBJ1-4; CDR3nt: TGTGCCGGAAGCAGGGAGGCTAATGAAAAACTGTTTTTT; CDR3aa: CAGSREANEKLFF
abundance: -; v_gene: TRBV7-3; d_gene: TRBD2; len: 15; j_gene: TRBJ2-7; CDR3nt: TGTGCCAGCAGTCGGACTAGCGGAAGCTCCTACGAGCAGTACTTC; CDR3aa: CASSRTSGSSYEQYF
abundance: -; v_gene: TRBV20-1; d_gene: -; len: 11; j_gene: TRBJ1-4; CDR3nt: TGCAGTGGCGGGGCTGGTGAAAAACTGTTTTTT; CDR3aa: CSGGAGEKLFF
abundance: -; v_gene: TRBV7-3; d_gene: TRBD2; len: 16; j_gene: TRBJ2-3; CDR3nt: TGTGCCAGCAGCCCGCTTGGAGCGGGAGTCACAGATACGCAGTATTTT; CDR3aa: CASSPLGAGVTDTQYF
abundance: many; v_gene: TRBV27; d_gene: TRBD1; len: 13; j_gene: TRBJ1-2; CDR3nt: TGTGCCAGCAGTATAAGGACAGGGGGCGGCTACACCTTC; CDR3aa: CASSIRTGGGYTF
abundance: -; v_gene: TRBV18; d_gene: -; len: 16; j_gene: TRBJ2-5; CDR3nt: TGTGCCAGCTCACCACGGCAGGGGAGGGGGCAAGAGACCCAGTACTTC; CDR3aa: CASSPRQGRGQETQYF
abundance: -; v_gene: TRBV5-8; d_gene: -; len: 11; j_gene: TRBJ2-1; CDR3nt: TGTGCCAGCAGCGCCGGGACTGTACAGTTCTTC; CDR3aa: CASSAGTVQFF
abundance: -; v_gene: TRBV6-6; d_gene: -; len: 16; j_gene: TRBJ1-5; CDR3nt: TGTGCCAGCAGTTACTCGATAGGCCAGGGCAATCAGCCCCAGCATTTT; CDR3aa: CASSYSIGQGNQPQHF
abundance: -; v_gene: TRBV6-5; d_gene: -; len: 12; j_gene: TRBJ2-1; CDR3nt: TGTGCCAGCAGCCAGACTAGTGGTGAGCAGTTCTTC; CDR3aa: CASSQTSGEQFF
abundance: -; v_gene: TRBV7-6; d_gene: TRBD2; len: 20; j_gene: TRBJ2-5; CDR3nt: TGTGCCAGCAGACAACCCAATGGGATAATACTAGCGGTGTACCAAGAGACCCAGTACTTC; CDR3aa: CASRQPNGIILAVYQETQYF
abundance: -; v_gene: TRBV18; d_gene: -; len: 15; j_gene: TRBJ2-7; CDR3nt: TGTGCCAGCTCACCAGGGGCAGGCAAAACCTACGAGCAGTACTTC; CDR3aa: CASSPGAGKTYEQYF
abundance: -; v_gene: TRBV15; d_gene: -; len: 18; j_gene: TRBJ2-7; CDR3nt: TGTGCCACCAGCAGACATTCGGCCAAGGGGATGGGTTCCTACGAGCAGTACTTC; CDR3aa: CATSRHSAKGMGSYEQYF
abundance: -; v_gene: TRBV6-5; d_gene: -; len: 15; j_gene: TRBJ2-5; CDR3nt: TGTGCCAGCAGTTACGATTGGACACACCAAGAGACCCAGTACTTC; CDR3aa: CASSYDWTHQETQYF
abundance: -; v_gene: TRBV9; d_gene: TRBD1; len: 17; j_gene: TRBJ1-1; CDR3nt: TGTGCCAGCAGCGCGGCCGGGACAGGGGCCTTTAGGACTGAAGCTTTCTTT; CDR3aa: CASSAAGTGAFRTEAFF
abundance: -; v_gene: TRBV18; d_gene: -; len: 16; j_gene: TRBJ2-5; CDR3nt: TGTGCCAGCTCACTCAACCGGGGGACGGCCCAAGAGACCCAGTACTTC; CDR3aa: CASSLNRGTAQETQYF
abundance: -; v_gene: TRBV10-1; d_gene: -; len: 15; j_gene: TRBJ2-2; CDR3nt: TGCGCCAGCAGTTCTAGCAGGTCCTTCCCCGGGGAGCTGTTTTTT; CDR3aa: CASSSSRSFPGELFF
abundance: -; v_gene: TRBV4-2; d_gene: -; len: 18; j_gene: TRBJ2-3; CDR3nt: TGTGCCAGCAGCCAAGAAGGACGGGGTGGCGGTGGCACAGATACGCAGTATTTT; CDR3aa: CASSQEGRGGGGTDTQYF
abundance: -; v_gene: TRBV19; d_gene: TRBD1; len: 15; j_gene: TRBJ1-1; CDR3nt: TGTGCCAGTAGTATAGCTGGGACAGTGAACACTGAAGCTTTCTTT; CDR3aa: CASSIAGTVNTEAFF
abundance: -; v_gene: TRBV27; d_gene: TRBD2; len: 13; j_gene: TRBJ2-3; CDR3nt: TGTGCCAGCAGACGACTAGCGGGTGATACGCAGTATTTT; CDR3aa: CASRRLAGDTQYF
abundance: -; v_gene: TRBV2; d_gene: TRBD2; len: 17; j_gene: TRBJ2-1; CDR3nt: TGTGCCAGCAGTGAAGATCCCACTAGCGGGATATGGAATGAGCAGTTCTTC; CDR3aa: CASSEDPTSGIWNEQFF
abundance: -; v_gene: TRBV5-1; d_gene: -; len: 14; j_gene: TRBJ1-2; CDR3nt: TGCGCCAGCAGCTTGGATCCGGGGGACTATGGCTACACCTTC; CDR3aa: CASSLDPGDYGYTF
abundance: -; v_gene: TRBV2; d_gene: -; len: 14; j_gene: TRBJ2-3; CDR3nt: TGTGCCAGCAGTGTTCGGCCGGGAACAGATACGCAGTATTTT; CDR3aa: CASSVRPGTDTQYF
abundance: -; v_gene: TRBV2; d_gene: -; len: 14; j_gene: TRBJ2-5; CDR3nt: TGTGCCAGCATGGACAGCTCGTACCAAGAGACCCAGTACTTC; CDR3aa: CASMDSSYQETQYF
abundance: -; v_gene: TRBV30; d_gene: -; len: 13; j_gene: TRBJ1-2; CDR3nt: TGTGCCTGGCAGTCAGGGAATGACTATGGCTACACCTTC; CDR3aa: CAWQSGNDYGYTF
abundance: -; v_gene: TRBV4-1; d_gene: -; len: 15; j_gene: TRBJ1-3; CDR3nt: TGCGCCAGCAGCCAGAAGTCAGTTTCTGGAAACACCATATATTTT; CDR3aa: CASSQKSVSGNTIYF
abundance: -; v_gene: TRBV15; d_gene: -; len: 14; j_gene: TRBJ1-2; CDR3nt: TGTGCCACCAGCAGAGAATTGGACTTTGGGGGCTACACCTTC; CDR3aa: CATSRELDFGGYTF
abundance: -; v_gene: TRBV19; d_gene: -; len: 14; j_gene: TRBJ2-7; CDR3nt: TGTGCCAGTAGTAGGCGGTTGGAGGGCTACGAGCAGTACTTC; CDR3aa: CASSRRLEGYEQYF
abundance: -; v_gene: TRBV7-9; d_gene: TRBD2; len: 17; j_gene: TRBJ2-2; CDR3nt: TGTGCCAGCAGCTTGGGTTTTGGGACTAGCGGTCCCGGGGAGCTGTTTTTT; CDR3aa: CASSLGFGTSGPGELFF
abundance: -; v_gene: TRBV27; d_gene: TRBD1; len: 13; j_gene: TRBJ2-7; CDR3nt: TGTGCCAGCAGTTTTGGGACAGACTACGAGCAGTACTTC; CDR3aa: CASSFGTDYEQYF
abundance: -; v_gene: TRBV5-1; d_gene: -; len: 15; j_gene: TRBJ2-5; CDR3nt: TGCGCCAGCAGCAAAGTAACAGGGTCGTGGGAGACCCAGTACTTC; CDR3aa: CASSKVTGSWETQYF
abundance: -; v_gene: TRBV6-5; d_gene: -; len: 12; j_gene: TRBJ1-1; CDR3nt: TGTGCCAGCAGTGGAAACGGGGCTGAAGCTTTCTTT; CDR3aa: CASSGNGAEAFF
abundance: -; v_gene: TRBV7-2; d_gene: TRBD1; len: 13; j_gene: TRBJ1-2; CDR3nt: TGTGCCAGCAGCCTAGGGGGCGGCTATGGCTACACCTTC; CDR3aa: CASSLGGGYGYTF
abundance: -; v_gene: TRBV27; d_gene: TRBD2; len: 16; j_gene: TRBJ2-1; CDR3nt: TGTGCCAGCAGTTTAATTGGGCTAGCGGGAGGGGATGAGCAGTTCTTC; CDR3aa: CASSLIGLAGGDEQFF
abundance: -; v_gene: TRBV18; d_gene: TRBD1; len: 13; j_gene: TRBJ1-4; CDR3nt: TGTGCCAGCTCATTGGACAGGGATGAAAAACTGTTTTTT; CDR3aa: CASSLDRDEKLFF
abundance: -; v_gene: TRBV30; d_gene: -; len: 12; j_gene: TRBJ1-3; CDR3nt: TGTGCCTGGAGTGCTCGGACACCCCCGACCATTTTT; CDR3aa: CAWSARTPPTIF
abundance: -; v_gene: TRBV14; d_gene: -; len: 15; j_gene: TRBJ1-2; CDR3nt: TGTGCCAGCAGCCACCTTCCCCCAGGGAGGTATGGCTACACCTTC; CDR3aa: CASSHLPPGRYGYTF
abundance: -; v_gene: TRBV18; d_gene: TRBD1; len: 14; j_gene: TRBJ2-7; CDR3nt: TGTGCCAGCTCACCTGGGACAGAGGTATACGAGCAGTACTTC; CDR3aa: CASSPGTEVYEQYF
abundance: -; v_gene: TRBV30; d_gene: TRBD1; len: 16; j_gene: TRBJ2-2; CDR3nt: TGTGCCTGGAGTGTACGGGACAGTTTGAACACCGGGGAGCTGTTTTTT; CDR3aa: CAWSVRDSLNTGELFF
abundance: medium-sized; v_gene: TRBV10-3; d_gene: -; len: 14; j_gene: TRBJ1-5; CDR3nt: TGTGCCATCAGTGAGTCACAGAGCAATCAGCCCCAGCATTTT; CDR3aa: CAISESQSNQPQHF
abundance: -; v_gene: TRBV6-5; d_gene: -; len: 15; j_gene: TRBJ2-6; CDR3nt: TGTGCCAGCAGTTACGGCTTCTCTGGGGCCAACGTCCTGACTTTC; CDR3aa: CASSYGFSGANVLTF
abundance: -; v_gene: TRBV10-2; d_gene: TRBD2; len: 15; j_gene: TRBJ2-7; CDR3nt: TGCGCCAGCAGTCGGACTAGCGGGAGCGATCAAGAGCAGTACTTC; CDR3aa: CASSRTSGSDQEQYF
abundance: -; v_gene: TRBV2; d_gene: -; len: 15; j_gene: TRBJ2-3; CDR3nt: TGTGCCAGCAGTGTTAGCCCTACACTAGCAGATACGCAGTATTTT; CDR3aa: CASSVSPTLADTQYF
abundance: -; v_gene: TRBV29-1; d_gene: -; len: 12; j_gene: TRBJ1-2; CDR3nt: TGCAGCGTTGAAGCCGACAGGCGGGGCTACACCTTC; CDR3aa: CSVEADRRGYTF
abundance: -; v_gene: TRBV11-2; d_gene: -; len: 15; j_gene: TRBJ2-5; CDR3nt: TGTGCCAGCAGCCCCCGTAGAGGGGGGGAAGAGACCCAGTACTTC; CDR3aa: CASSPRRGGEETQYF
abundance: -; v_gene: TRBV2; d_gene: TRBD2; len: 13; j_gene: TRBJ2-3; CDR3nt: TGTGCCAGCAGTCGGCTAGCGGGGGCCGCCCAGTATTTT; CDR3aa: CASSRLAGAAQYF
abundance: -; v_gene: TRBV5-4; d_gene: -; len: 13; j_gene: TRBJ2-3; CDR3nt: TGTGCCAGCAGGTTGGGGAGTTCAGATACGCAGTATTTT; CDR3aa: CASRLGSSDTQYF
abundance: -; v_gene: TRBV30; d_gene: TRBD1; len: 16; j_gene: TRBJ2-2; CDR3nt: TGTGCCTGGGAACAGGGGGCGCGGGGGAACACCGGGGAGCTGTTTTTT; CDR3aa: CAWEQGARGNTGELFF
abundance: -; v_gene: TRBV5-6; d_gene: -; len: 13; j_gene: TRBJ2-3; CDR3nt: TGTGCCAGCAGCTTGTATAGAGGCTATACGCAGTATTTT; CDR3aa: CASSLYRGYTQYF
abundance: -; v_gene: TRBV28; d_gene: -; len: 13; j_gene: TRBJ1-1; CDR3nt: TGTGCCAGCAGTCAAGGAAGGGGGTTTGAAGCTTTCTTT; CDR3aa: CASSQGRGFEAFF